This T cell receptor (beta chain) was identified during a study of cytomegalovirus exposure and HLA in healthy donors. The PCR was carried out with 60 Vbeta primers and 13 Jbeta primers. Original methodology: In a later analysis, of around 85 million unique beta chains, some 10 million appeared in at least two donors. Only in-frame clones appear in the TCRdb table, and some are missing; sequencing was by immunoSEQ multiplex PCR. V, J and clone size are those of that table, while D and trimming were read from the DNA. The sample's table shows some 130,000 clones. Study-wide points: The authors enumerated roughly 160 TCR beta chains as linked to cytomegalovirus. Some V segments (TRBV6-2 and TRBV6-3 among them) were excluded as indistinguishable.

As for this clone: No antigen is known for it.

Per the germline V gene, CDR1 is LNHNV and CDR2 is YYDKDF (reference sequence). V was cut by 0 bases and J by 6 bases, with 13 bases left in between. The CDR3 is 15 residues long. The sequencing sample was made of PBMCs. This TCR derives from a man aged 18-30 years in good health and CMV-seronegative. The chain uses TRBV15 and TRBJ2-3; no clear D gene. CDR3 protein: CATSRELVERDTQYF. CDR3 coding DNA: TGTGCCACCAGCAGAGAATTGGTAGAGAGGGATACGCAGTATTTT.